The next 28 T cell receptor beta chains were all read from a single sample in a study of T cells in Graves' hyperthyroidism and ophthalmopathy. Amplification of TCR beta CDR3 regions used RNA as the template. First-round RT-PCR targeting the TCR CDR3 was performed with the HTBI primer set. MiXCR, run by TCRdb on the multiplex PCR reads, gives a single entry per CDR3 protein. The sample holds about 520,000 distinct CDR3 sequences; about 24% are singletons and the top ten take roughly 12%. The sequencing sample was made of blood. The receptors shown here come from a woman aged 25-40 years with Graves' ophthalmopathy.

V gene TRBV19 combines with J gene TRBJ1-1; D possibly corresponds to TRBD1 (6 bases). This CDR3 contains 14 residues. Looked up from germline, CDR1 is LNHDA and CDR2 is SQIVND (reference sequence). Trimming took 7 bases from V and 4 from J, leaving 16 bases between them. The CDR3 DNA follows: TGTGCCAGTATCGATGGGGGGGCTCGCACTGAAGCTTTCTTT. Amino acids: CASIDGGARTEAFF. Full variable domain (remainder filled in from reference TRBV19 and TRBJ1-1): DGGITQSPKYLFRKEGQNVTLSCEQNLNHDAMYWYRQDPGQGLRLIYYSQIVNDFQKGDIAEGYSVSREKKESFPLTVTSAQKNPTAFYLCASIDGGARTEAFFGQGTRLTVV.

In this sample, this clonotype turned up many times. V and J are TRBV29-1 and TRBJ1-1; D gene unclear. The V end was cut by 3 bases, the J end by 4 bases, with 15 bases between. This CDR3 contains 14 residues. Germline V CDR1 and CDR2: SQVTM, ANQGSEA. This chain's CDR3 is CSVDVEYGSTEAFF. The CDR3 nucleotides are TGCAGCGTTGATGTGGAGTACGGAAGCACTGAAGCTTTCTTT.

This chain uses TRBV15 with TRBJ1-2; D call uncertain. There are 12 residues in the CDR3. CDR1 and CDR2 (germline): LNHNV, YYDKDF (reference sequence). V lost 0 bases to trimming and J lost 6 bases, with 5 bases between them. The CDR3 sequence: CATSRDYHGYTF. CDR3 DNA: TGTGCCACCAGCAGAGACTACCATGGCTACACCTTC. Full variable domain (outside the CDR3, taken from reference TRBV15 and TRBJ1-2): DAMVIQNPRYQVTQFGKPVTLSCSQTLNHNVMYWYQQKSSQAPKLLFHYYDKDFNNEADTPDNFQSRRPNTSFCFLDIRSPGLGDTAMYLCATSRDYHGYTFGSGTRLTVV.

This clonotype showed up many times. The rearrangement links TRBV11-2 to TRBJ1-1; D unclear. The V end was cut by 3 bases, the J end by 5 bases, with 10 bases between. The CDR3 runs to 13 residues. Germline V gene lookup returns CDR1 SGHAT and CDR2 FQNNGV. In DNA form, the CDR3 reads TGTGCCAGCAGCTTGGATTCAGGTACTGAAGCTTTCTTT. Translated, it gives CASSLDSGTEAFF.

This clonotype was counted many times. The J gene is TRBJ1-2, the V gene TRBV28; D is unresolved. Germline loops: CDR1 MDHEN, CDR2 SYDVKM. The germline V and J ends were trimmed by 3 bases and 8 bases, with 13 bases remaining between them. The CDR3 is 13 amino acids. The CDR3 spells CASSLSAGRGYTF. DNA for the CDR3: TGTGCCAGCAGTTTGTCAGCGGGAAGAGGCTACACCTTC.

This clonotype was observed a few times. This rearrangement joins TRBV20-1 to TRBJ2-5, with D unclear. CDR1 DFQATT and CDR2 SNEGSKA come from the germline V gene (reference sequence). The germline V and J ends were trimmed by 5 bases and 4 bases, with 14 bases remaining between them. This CDR3 region has 13 residues. CDR3: CSAGNTPRETQYF. In DNA, the CDR3 is TGCAGTGCTGGGAACACCCCGAGAGAGACCCAGTACTTC.

CDR3 coding DNA: TGTGCCAGCAGTTCACGACGGGTGAACACTGAAGCTTTCTTT. It specifies CASSSRRVNTEAFF. The rearrangement joins TRBV12-3 or TRBV12-4 to TRBJ1-1; D gene ambiguous. V lost 4 bases to trimming and J lost 0 bases, with 9 bases between them. The CDR3 is 14 residues long.

This clonotype was counted at least ten times. This chain connects TRBV27 to TRBJ1-5, with 7 bases fitting TRBD1. J gave up 6 bases and V 5 bases, and 7 bases lay outside the gene matches. CDR3 length equals 14 residues. Germline V lookup: CDR1 MNHEY, CDR2 SMNVEV (reference sequence). CDR3 residues: CASSPDRESQPQHF. The CDR3 DNA is TGTGCCAGCAGTCCCGACAGGGAGAGTCAGCCCCAGCATTTT.

This clonotype was found many times. The genes are TRBV12-3 or TRBV12-4 and TRBJ1-2, with D uncertain. The CDR3 is made up of 13 amino acids. Trimming cost V 7 bases and J 4 bases, with 13 bases left between them. The CDR3, as DNA: TGTGCCAGCACGGACCGGACCCCCTATGGCTACACCTTC. Translating it yields CASTDRTPYGYTF.

This clonotype was seen ten or more times. This sequence joins TRBV7-3 and TRBJ2-7; D is ambiguous. V was pared by 2 bases and J by 1 base, with 12 bases between. In germline, CDR1 is SGHTA, CDR2 FQGTGA. The CDR3 has 15 residues. The CDR3 is CASSLDPSGSYEQYF. CDR3 nucleotides: TGTGCCAGCAGCTTAGACCCCAGTGGTTCCTACGAGCAGTACTTC.

In this sample, this clonotype turned up once. This sequence joins TRBV19 and TRBJ2-7; possibly TRBD1 or TRBD2 for D (5 bases each). Germline V gives CDR1 LNHDA, CDR2 SQIVND (reference sequence). The ends were cut back, 5 bases at V and 2 bases at J, with 16 bases in the middle. CDR3 size: 15 residues. CDR3 loop: CASSPRDAAPYEQYF. The CDR3 region has the DNA TGTGCCAGTAGTCCCCGGGACGCGGCACCCTACGAGCAGTACTTC.

This clonotype was found many times. DNA of the CDR3: TGTGCCAGCAGCTGGACATCTAACTATGGCTACACCTTC. Amino acids: CASSWTSNYGYTF. This chain links TRBV6-2 or TRBV6-3 with TRBJ1-2, with D perhaps TRBD1 (5 bases). The CDR3 loop spans 13 amino acids. Germline values: CDR1 MNHEY, CDR2 SVGEGT. V lost 6 bases to trimming and J lost 0 bases, with 8 bases between them.

On this clonotype itself: Given a much more abundant clone one base away, this may be a read error. This sequence joins TRBV20-1 and TRBJ2-7; 14 bases match TRBD2. Trimming removed 6 bases from V and 2 bases from J; junction bases left unmatched: 3. The CDR3 is 14 amino acids. Germline CDR1 and CDR2: DFQATT and SNEGSKA (reference sequence). CDR3 sequence reads: CSAATSGGAYEQYF. The CDR3 DNA reads as TGCAGTGCGGCGACTAGCGGGGGGGCCTACGAGCAGTACTTC.

This clonotype showed up many times. V is TRBV12-5 and J is TRBJ2-7; 9 positions match TRBD1. The germline gives CDR1 LGHNT, CDR2 FRNRAP. The CDR3 is made up of 14 amino acids. V was pared by 2 bases and J by 2 bases, with 1 base of the junction left unmatched. CDR3 sequence reads: CASGLRQGAYEQYF. CDR3 in DNA: TGTGCTAGTGGTTTGAGACAGGGGGCCTACGAGCAGTACTTC.

This clonotype was detected many times. The genes are TRBV6-1 and TRBJ2-4; 9 bases fit TRBD1. J lost 0 bases, V lost 5 bases, and 11 bases had no gene match. The germline CDR1 and CDR2 sequences are MNHNS and SASEGT. There are 18 residues in the CDR3. In nucleotides, the CDR3 is TGTGCCAGCAGTCCGGGGACAGGGAACCCCGTAGCCAAAAACATTCAGTACTTC. Translated, it gives CASSPGTGNPVAKNIQYF.

V usage is TRBV2 and J usage is TRBJ1-5; the D is unclear. V gave up 5 bases and J gave up 5 bases, with 13 bases separating them. Germline V gene data show CDR1 as SNHLY and CDR2 as FYNNEI. This CDR3 spans 14 amino acids. The CDR3 spells CASSFASDYQPQHF. The CDR3 coding sequence is TGTGCCAGCAGTTTCGCCTCAGATTATCAGCCCCAGCATTTT.

This clonotype appeared many times. The gene calls are TRBV30 and TRBJ1-1; D gene unclear. V was cut by 5 bases and J by 1 base, with 23 bases left in between. Germline V lookup: CDR1 GTSNPN, CDR2 SVGIG (reference sequence). The CDR3 sequence is 17 residues long. DNA for the CDR3: TGTGCCTGGGGCGATATCGAAACCTTCTTTGGGAACACTGAAGCTTTCTTT. Protein product: CAWGDIETFFGNTEAFF.

There are many counts of this clonotype. The chain joins TRBV27 to TRBJ2-5; 10 bases map to TRBD2. The CDR3 is 15 residues long. Germline loops: CDR1 MNHEY, CDR2 SMNVEV (reference sequence). V was pared by 6 bases and J by 0 bases, with 4 bases of the junction left unmatched. The CDR3 DNA reads as TGTGCCAGCAGCCGACTAGCGGGTGACCAAGAGACCCAGTACTTC. It specifies CASSRLAGDQETQYF.

This chain uses TRBV27 with TRBJ1-1; TRBD1 aligns across 8 bases. V shed 5 bases and J 5 bases; nucleotides not matched to a gene: 10. In germline, CDR1 is MNHEY, CDR2 SMNVEV (reference sequence). The CDR3 is 15 amino acids. Here the CDR3 DNA reads TGTGCCAGCAGTCCTTGGACAGGGAAACGTACTGAAGCTTTCTTT. As protein: CASSPWTGKRTEAFF.

This clonotype was counted a few times. The chain links TRBV5-1 to TRBJ2-7, with D possibly TRBD1 on 5 matching bases. V was clipped by 5 bases and J by 0 bases, with 15 bases between them. Germline lookup yields CDR1 SGHRS and CDR2 YFSETQ. The CDR3 is 15 amino acids. CDR3 sequence (DNA): TGCGCCAGCAGTCCAGGGTACCCCCCCTCCTACGAGCAGTACTTC. Its translation is CASSPGYPPSYEQYF.

For this clonotype: This could be a read error, since a much larger clone is one nucleotide away. The chain recombines TRBV6-1 with TRBJ2-5; 11 nucleotides align to TRBD2. Germline CDR1 MNHNS, CDR2 SASEGT. This CDR3 contains 15 residues. The CDR3 region is CASTRLAGTQETKYF. The CDR3 bases are TGTGCCAGCACCAGACTAGCGGGGACCCAAGAGACCAAGTACTTC.

This clonotype was seen a few times. This clone may be a read error of a much larger clone one base away. The rearrangement uses TRBV15 and TRBJ1-1; D gene uncertain. V lost 6 bases to trimming and J lost 0 bases, with 8 bases between them. Germline CDR1 reads LNHNV; CDR2 reads YYDKDF (reference sequence). The CDR3 is made up of 13 amino acids. The CDR3 DNA is TGTGCCACCAGAGACGACATGAACACTGAAGCTTTCTTT. This encodes CATRDDMNTEAFF.

This clonotype has at least ten counts. The rearrangement uses TRBV12-3 or TRBV12-4 and TRBJ2-2, with TRBD2 matching 13 bases. V dropped 4 bases and J dropped 5; count of bases not matched to a gene: 7. CDR3 length: 17 amino acids. In DNA form, the CDR3 reads TGTGCCAGCAGTTCTCTCAAGACTAGCGGGGGGACCGGGGAGCTGTTTTTT. Encoded protein: CASSSLKTSGGTGELFF.

A word on this clonotype: The junction shows a germline mismatch at one end, possibly a read error. The genes are TRBV7-7 and TRBJ2-7, with D unclear. Germline loops: CDR1 SSHAT, CDR2 FNYEAQ (reference sequence). This CDR3 contains 13 residues. Written as DNA, the CDR3 is TGTGCTAGCAGCTTAGACGGCACCTACGAGCAGTACTTC. It yields the protein CASSLDGTYEQYF.

This clonotype occurred many times. The chain uses TRBV19 and TRBJ1-1; maybe TRBD1 (5 bases). This CDR3 contains 12 residues. V shed 3 bases and J shed 7 bases, with 9 bases lying between them. Per the germline V gene, CDR1 is LNHDA and CDR2 is SQIVND (reference sequence). The chain's CDR3 is CASSIRGGEAFF. CDR3 DNA sequence: TGTGCCAGTAGTATTCGGGGGGGTGAAGCTTTCTTT.

J is TRBJ2-5 and V is TRBV7-2; 8 bases agree with TRBD1. The germline CDR1 and CDR2 sequences are SGHTA and FQGNSA. This CDR3 has 14 amino acids. V shed 6 bases, J shed 5 bases, and the junction held 8 bases outside the gene matches. The CDR3 here is CASSFQQGGETQYF. The CDR3 nucleotides read TGTGCCAGCAGTTTTCAACAGGGGGGTGAGACCCAGTACTTC.

This clonotype has just a few counts. The V call is TRBV9, the J call TRBJ1-5, with D possibly matching TRBD1 (5 bases). Germline V CDR1 and CDR2: SGDLS, YYNGEE. CDR3 length equals 14 residues. Trimming stripped 3 bases from V and 3 bases from J, with 10 bases between. The CDR3 loop reads CASSATESNQPQHF. For the CDR3, the DNA is TGTGCCAGCAGCGCGACAGAATCCAATCAGCCCCAGCATTTT.

This clonotype was seen at least ten times. J is TRBJ2-7 and V is TRBV7-8, with 8 bases identical to TRBD1. J gave up 11 bases and V 4 bases, and 7 bases lay outside the gene matches. The CDR3 sequence is 12 residues long. Germline V gene sequence: CDR1 SGHVS, CDR2 FQNEAQ. CDR3: CASSSRTGRKYF. The CDR3 coding sequence is TGTGCCAGCAGCTCAAGGACAGGGAGGAAGTACTTC.